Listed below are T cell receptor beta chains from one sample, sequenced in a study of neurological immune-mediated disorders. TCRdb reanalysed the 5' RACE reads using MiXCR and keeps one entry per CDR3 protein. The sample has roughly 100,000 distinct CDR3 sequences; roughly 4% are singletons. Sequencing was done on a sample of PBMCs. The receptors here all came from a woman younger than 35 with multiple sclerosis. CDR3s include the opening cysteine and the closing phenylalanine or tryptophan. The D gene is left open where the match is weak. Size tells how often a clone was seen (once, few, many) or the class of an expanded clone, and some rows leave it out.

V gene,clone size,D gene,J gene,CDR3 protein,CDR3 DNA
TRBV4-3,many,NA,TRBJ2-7,CASSQENSRSYEQYF,TGCGCCAGCAGCCAAGAGAACTCCCGCTCCTACGAGCAGTACTTC
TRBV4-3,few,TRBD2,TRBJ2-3,CASSQDAQLAGDVDTQYF,TGCGCCAGCAGCCAAGACGCTCAACTAGCGGGAGACGTAGATACGCAGTATTTT
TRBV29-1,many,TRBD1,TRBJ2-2,CSVETGGWGNTGELFF,TGCAGCGTGGAAACAGGGGGCTGGGGGAACACCGGGGAGCTGTTTTTT
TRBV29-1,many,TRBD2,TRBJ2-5,CSVDTSEQETQYF,TGCAGCGTTGATACTAGCGAACAAGAGACCCAGTACTTC
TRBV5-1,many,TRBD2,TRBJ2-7,CASSGGDSYYEQYF,TGCGCCAGCAGCGGGGGGGACTCCTACTACGAGCAGTACTTC
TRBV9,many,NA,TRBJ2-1,CASSHGTGLSGSPEDEQFF,TGTGCCAGCAGCCACGGGACAGGATTGAGCGGGAGTCCCGAGGATGAGCAGTTCTTC
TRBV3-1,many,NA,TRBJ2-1,CASSQSGSYNEQFF,TGTGCCAGCAGCCAGAGCGGCTCCTACAATGAGCAGTTCTTC
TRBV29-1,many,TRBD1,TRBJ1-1,CSVKQGLGTEAFF,TGCAGCGTAAAACAGGGGCTGGGAACTGAAGCTTTCTTT
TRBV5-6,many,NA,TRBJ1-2,CASSPRGRHGYTF,TGTGCCAGCAGCCCCCGGGGTCGGCATGGCTACACCTTC
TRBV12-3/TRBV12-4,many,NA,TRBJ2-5,CASTLPGAETQYF,TGTGCCAGCACCCTCCCGGGAGCAGAGACCCAGTACTTC
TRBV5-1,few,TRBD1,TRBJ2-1,CASSGGTGSYNEQFF,TGCGCCAGCAGCGGGGGGACAGGATCCTACAATGAGCAGTTCTTC
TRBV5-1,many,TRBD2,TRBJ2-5,CASSSAPTSGEETQYF,TGCGCCAGCAGCTCGGCCCCGACTAGCGGGGAAGAGACCCAGTACTTC
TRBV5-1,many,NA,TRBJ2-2,CASSPLGATGELFF,TGCGCCAGCAGCCCCCTCGGGGCCACCGGGGAGCTGTTTTTT
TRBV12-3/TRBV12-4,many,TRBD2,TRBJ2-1,CASREREGGYNEQFF,TGTGCCAGCAGAGAACGGGAGGGCGGCTACAATGAGCAGTTCTTC
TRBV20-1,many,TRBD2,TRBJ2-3,CSASSSGVSTDTQYF,TGCAGTGCTAGTTCCAGCGGGGTTAGCACAGATACGCAGTATTTT
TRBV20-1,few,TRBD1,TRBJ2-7,CSAEPGQGYEQYF,TGCAGTGCAGAACCGGGACAGGGCTACGAGCAGTACTTC
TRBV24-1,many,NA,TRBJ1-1,CATSVANPNTEAFF,TGTGCCACCAGTGTGGCCAATCCAAACACTGAAGCTTTCTTT
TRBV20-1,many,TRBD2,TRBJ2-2,CSAPFRGDGELFF,TGCAGTGCTCCTTTTCGGGGGGACGGGGAGCTGTTTTTT
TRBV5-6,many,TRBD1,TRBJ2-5,CASSPMTGGEETQYF,TGTGCCAGCAGCCCGATGACAGGGGGAGAAGAGACCCAGTACTTC
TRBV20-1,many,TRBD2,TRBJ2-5,CSAPLAGVHETQYF,TGCAGTGCGCCCCTAGCGGGAGTTCACGAGACCCAGTACTTC
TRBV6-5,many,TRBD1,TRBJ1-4,CASSRGDRDQEKLFF,TGTGCCAGCAGTAGAGGGGACAGGGATCAGGAAAAACTGTTTTTT
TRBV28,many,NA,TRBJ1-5,CASSAQGGGNQPQHF,TGTGCCAGCAGTGCACAGGGAGGCGGCAATCAGCCCCAGCATTTT
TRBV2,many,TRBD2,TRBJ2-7,CASSDSGRSSEQYF,TGTGCCAGCAGTGACAGCGGGAGATCCAGCGAGCAGTACTTC
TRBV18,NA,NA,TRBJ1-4,CASSPKTGGGEKLFF,TGTGCCAGCTCACCGAAAACAGGCGGGGGTGAAAAACTGTTTTTT
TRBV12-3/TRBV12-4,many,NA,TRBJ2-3,CASSSFSGSPDTQYF,TGTGCCAGCAGTTCATTCTCAGGGAGCCCAGATACGCAGTATTTT
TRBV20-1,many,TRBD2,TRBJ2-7,CSARAGLAESYEQYF,TGCAGTGCTAGAGCCGGACTAGCTGAGTCCTACGAGCAGTACTTC
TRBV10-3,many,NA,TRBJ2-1,CAISEEGVSYNEQFF,TGTGCCATCAGTGAGGAAGGGGTCTCCTACAATGAGCAGTTCTTC